These 32 T cell receptor beta chains were all obtained from the same sample, sequenced in a study of coeliac disease. Some clones are missing from TCRdb's copy, which holds only in-frame ones; the method was immunoSEQ multiplex PCR. The sample gives a few thousand clones, 69% of which show up once; roughly 13% is in the top ten. Sequencing was performed on lymphocytes from the gut lamina propria. The origin of the receptors is a woman aged 40 to 49.

A few counts support this clone. The rearrangement links TRBV5-8 to TRBJ2-1, with D maybe TRBD2 (6 bases). Trimming pared 4 bases from V and 12 bases from J, leaving 20 bases between. Germline V gene sequence: CDR1 SGHTS, CDR2 YDEGEE. This CDR3 region has 14 residues. The CDR3 loop is CASSREEGLPRQFF. CDR3 DNA: TGTGCCAGCAGCAGGGAGGAGGGGCTTCCCCGGCAGTTCTTC. The entire variable domain, with the rest obtained from reference TRBV5-8 and TRBJ2-1, is as follows: EAGVTQSPTHLIKTRGQQATLRCSPISGHTSVYWYQQALGLGLQFLLWYDEGEERNRGNFPPRFSGRQFPNYSSELNVNALELEDSALYLCASSREEGLPRQFFGPGTRLTVL.

The CDR3 DNA reads TGTGCCAGCGGGGGACAAAGTCAGCCCCAGCATTTT. Translated, it gives CASGGQSQPQHF. V usage is TRBV9 and J usage is TRBJ1-5; D is possibly TRBD1 (6 bases). V gave up 7 bases and J gave up 6 bases, with 11 bases separating them. The germline gives CDR1 SGDLS, CDR2 YYNGEE. The CDR3 is 12 amino acids.

This sequence joins TRBV2 and TRBJ1-3; 7 positions match TRBD1. The CDR3 totals 16 residues. From germline, CDR1 is SNHLY and CDR2 FYNNEI. With V trimmed by 3 bases and J by 6 bases, 11 bases remained unmatched. As DNA, the CDR3 is TGTGCCAGCAGTGACCCCCCACAGGGGAACGCAAACACCATATATTTT. Protein product: CASSDPPQGNANTIYF.

The chain links TRBV9 to TRBJ2-1; 10 positions match TRBD2. Germline V gives CDR1 SGDLS, CDR2 YYNGEE. The trim removed 0 bases at V and 0 bases at J, leaving 3 bases unmatched. This CDR3 is 17 amino acids long. The chain's CDR3 is CASSVEASGSSYNEQFF. The CDR3 DNA follows: TGTGCCAGCAGCGTAGAGGCTAGCGGGAGCTCCTACAATGAGCAGTTCTTC.

For the CDR3, the DNA is TGTGCCAGCGCCAAGGACAGGGTATCCGGGGAGCTGTTTTTT. It translates to CASAKDRVSGELFF. The J gene is TRBJ2-2, the V gene TRBV6-1, with TRBD1 identical over 8 bases. The CDR3 runs to 14 residues. Germline CDR1 is MNHNS and CDR2 is SASEGT. The V segment lost 8 bases and the J segment 6 bases; nucleotides outside the gene matches: 8.

The V gene is TRBV28, the J gene TRBJ1-5; 9 bases match TRBD1. Germline V gene lookup returns CDR1 MDHEN and CDR2 SYDVKM. The CDR3 is 16 amino acids. Germline trimming cut 3 bases from V and 2 bases from J; bases unmatched to any gene: 5. The CDR3 DNA reads TGTGCCAGCAGTTTCCGAGGGGACAGGGGCAATCAGCCCCAGCATTTT. Translating gives CASSFRGDRGNQPQHF. The full variable domain, its missing parts supplied by reference TRBV28 and TRBJ1-5, is DVKVTQSSRYLVKRTGEKVFLECVQDMDHENMFWYRQDPGLGLRLIYFSYDVKMKEKGDIPEGYSVSREKKERFSLILESASTNQTSMYLCASSFRGDRGNQPQHFGDGTRLSIL.

The chain carries TRBV5-1 and TRBJ2-3, with 11 bases identical to TRBD2. With V trimmed by 1 base and J by 4 bases, 8 bases remained unmatched. This CDR3 comprises 17 residues. CDR1 and CDR2 from the germline V gene are SGHRS and YFSETQ. The CDR3: CASSLRTSGSGADTQYF. In nucleotides, the CDR3 is TGCGCCAGCAGCTTGCGAACTAGCGGGAGTGGAGCAGATACGCAGTATTTT.

This clone appeared once. The chain uses TRBV7-9 and TRBJ2-6; perhaps TRBD1 as D (5 bases). The CDR3 is made up of 19 amino acids. Germline CDR1 is SEHNR and CDR2 is FQNEAQ (reference sequence). V was clipped by 5 bases and J by 5 bases, with 25 bases between them. The CDR3 bases are TGTGCCAGCAGCCAGACAGAATACCATGGACAAAGTCGGGCCAACGTCCTGACTTTC. It is translated as CASSQTEYHGQSRANVLTF.

This clone is a singleton in its sample. This CDR3 is also generated by other DNA sequences in the sample. The chain links TRBV7-9 to TRBJ2-5, with 8 bases fitting TRBD2. CDR3 length: 16 residues. V shed 2 bases and J 4 bases; nucleotides not matched to a gene: 9. The germline V gene has CDR1 SEHNR and CDR2 FQNEAQ (reference sequence). The CDR3 sequence is CASSLSSGRASETQYF. The CDR3 DNA follows: TGTGCCAGCAGCTTATCCTCCGGGAGGGCCTCAGAGACCCAGTACTTC.

The chain couples TRBV4-2 to TRBJ2-3, with TRBD2 matching over 7 bases. The CDR3 spans 18 residues. Trimming at V came to 0 bases and at J to 6 bases, leaving 15 bases not matched to a gene. Germline values: CDR1 LGHNA, CDR2 YNFKEQ. The CDR3 DNA sequence: TGTGCCAGCAGCCAAGATAGGCCTAGCGGCCTGAAGGGGGATACGCAGTATTTT. The encoded protein is CASSQDRPSGLKGDTQYF.

This rearrangement joins TRBV30 to TRBJ2-7; 7 bases are a match to TRBD1. J gave up 2 bases and V 6 bases, and 4 bases lay outside the gene matches. The CDR3 has 12 residues. Germline V gives CDR1 GTSNPN, CDR2 SVGIG (reference sequence). In DNA form, the CDR3 reads TGTGCCTGCGGGACAGTTACCTACGAGCAGTACTTC. Amino acids: CACGTVTYEQYF.

The V call is TRBV5-4, the J call TRBJ2-7; 13 bases are a match to TRBD2. CDR1 is SGHNT and CDR2 is YYREEE in the germline V gene (reference sequence). This CDR3 spans 17 amino acids. V lost 4 bases, J lost 2 bases, and 9 bases stayed unmatched. The CDR3: CASSAGPGLAGTYEQYF. CDR3 coding DNA: TGTGCCAGCAGCGCCGGACCGGGACTAGCGGGGACCTACGAGCAGTACTTC.

This clone was counted once. The rearrangement uses TRBV7-2 and TRBJ2-1; TRBD2 matches at 9 bases. The junction had 11 bases not matched to a gene; V was cut back by 5 bases and J by 9 bases. Germline V gene sequence: CDR1 SGHTA, CDR2 FQGNSA. This CDR3 has 15 residues. The CDR3 sequence: CASSPGGSGSIEQFF. The CDR3, as DNA: TGTGCCAGCAGCCCGGGGGGTAGCGGGAGTATTGAGCAGTTCTTC.

The chain employs TRBV2 and TRBJ2-5; D gene ambiguous. Trimming shortened V by 2 bases and J by 2 bases, and 9 bases separated the two germline ends. This CDR3 spans 14 amino acids. The germline CDR1 and CDR2 sequences are SNHLY and FYNNEI. The CDR3 loop is CASSERVGQETQYF. In DNA form, the CDR3 reads TGTGCCAGCAGTGAACGGGTAGGACAAGAGACCCAGTACTTC.

CDR3: CASSLAQGSPQHF. CDR3 in DNA: TGCGCCAGCAGCTTGGCACAGGGGTCGCCCCAGCATTTT. The rearrangement joins TRBV5-1 to TRBJ1-5; 7 bases map to TRBD1. The germline gives CDR1 SGHRS, CDR2 YFSETQ. The CDR3 has 13 amino acids. V lost 0 bases, J lost 9 bases, and 3 bases stayed unmatched. The full variable domain, rest sourced from reference TRBV5-1 and TRBJ1-5, is KAGVTQTPRYLIKTRGQQVTLSCSPISGHRSVSWYQQTPGQGLQFLFEYFSETQRNKGNFPGRFSGRQFSNSRSEMNVSTLELGDSALYLCASSLAQGSPQHFGDGTRLSIL.

The gene calls are TRBV28 and TRBJ2-1; 7 bases match TRBD1. V lost 2 bases and J lost 1; bases outside the gene matches: 5. The CDR3 totals 16 residues. The V gene's germline CDR1 is MDHEN and CDR2 SYDVKM. The CDR3 spells CASSLPGQPSYNEQFF. For the CDR3, the DNA is TGTGCCAGCAGTTTACCGGGACAGCCGTCCTACAATGAGCAGTTCTTC.

The J gene is TRBJ2-5, the V gene TRBV5-4; TRBD1 matches 7 bases. Trimming removed 5 bases from V and 5 bases from J; junction bases left unmatched: 6. The CDR3 has 13 amino acids. Germline V gene lookup returns CDR1 SGHNT and CDR2 YYREEE (reference sequence). The chain's CDR3 is CASSPQGSETQYF. CDR3 nucleotides: TGTGCCAGCAGTCCACAGGGGAGTGAGACCCAGTACTTC.

This clone occurred a few times. V gene TRBV25-1 combines with J gene TRBJ2-2; 7 bases match TRBD1. Germline trimming cut 8 bases from V and 6 bases from J; bases unmatched to any gene: 9. The CDR3 consists of 14 residues. Germline-derived CDR1 and CDR2 are MGHDK and SYGVNS. The CDR3 loop is CASQDRVHAGELFF. In DNA form, the CDR3 reads TGTGCCAGCCAAGACAGGGTCCACGCCGGGGAGCTGTTTTTT. Looking up the rest from reference TRBV25-1 and TRBJ2-2 gives the full variable domain: EADIYQTPRYLVIGTGKKITLECSQTMGHDKMYWYQQDPGMELHLIHYSYGVNSTEKGDLSSESTVSRIRTEHFPLTLESARPSHTSQYLCASQDRVHAGELFFGEGSRLTVL.

J is TRBJ2-3 and V is TRBV5-1, with 9 bases matching TRBD1. This CDR3 is built from 13 residues. In germline, CDR1 is SGHRS, CDR2 YFSETQ. V shed 4 bases and J 6 bases; nucleotides not matched to a gene: 3. The CDR3 DNA sequence: TGCGCCAGCAGCGGACAGGGGTGGGATACGCAGTATTTT. Its translation is CASSGQGWDTQYF.

This chain joins TRBV5-1 and TRBJ1-2; the D is unclear. The CDR3 covers 15 residues. Between the trimmed V and J ends, which lost 0 bases and 0 bases, there was a span of 9 bases. CDR1 SGHRS and CDR2 YFSETQ come from the germline V gene. DNA for the CDR3: TGCGCCAGCAGCTTGGGTCAGGCAGCTAACTATGGCTACACCTTC. Amino acids: CASSLGQAANYGYTF.

This chain links TRBV29-1 with TRBJ1-1; D perhaps matches TRBD1 (6 bases). Trimming shortened V by 3 bases and J by 5 bases, and 16 bases separated the two germline ends. Germline loops: CDR1 SQVTM, CDR2 ANQGSEA. This CDR3 region has 14 residues. The CDR3 region is CSVDWLQGGTEAFF. DNA of the CDR3: TGCAGCGTTGATTGGTTACAGGGAGGGACTGAAGCTTTCTTT.

This chain uses TRBV29-1 with TRBJ2-3; D perhaps matches TRBD1 (6 bases). There are 14 residues in the CDR3. CDR1 and CDR2 from the germline V gene are SQVTM and ANQGSEA. Trimming took off 1 base at V and 11 bases at J, with 19 bases between the two ends. CDR3 coding DNA: TGCAGCGTTGAAGTCACCCCAACAGGGATGGGGCAGTATTTT. It specifies CSVEVTPTGMGQYF.

This sequence joins TRBV28 and TRBJ2-3; D remains ambiguous. V lost 5 bases and J lost 4, with 7 bases in between. Germline V gives CDR1 MDHEN, CDR2 SYDVKM. CDR3 length: 12 amino acids. The chain's CDR3 is CASSPTADTQYF. The CDR3, as DNA: TGTGCCAGCAGTCCCACAGCAGATACGCAGTATTTT.

This rearrangement joins TRBV2 to TRBJ2-5, with a tentative D call TRBD2 (6 bases). V shed 8 bases and J shed 5 bases, with 27 bases lying between them. The CDR3 is made up of 17 amino acids. CDR1 is SNHLY and CDR2 is FYNNEI in the germline V gene. The CDR3 region has the DNA TGTGCCAGCCTCGGAGCTAGCGAACGTTTTTTGGGGGAGACCCAGTACTTC. Protein product: CASLGASERFLGETQYF.

The chain has TRBV4-2 and TRBJ2-1; TRBD2 aligns across 10 bases. CDR1 is LGHNA, CDR2 YNFKEQ, per germline. V was clipped by 0 bases and J by 9 bases; unmatched bases: 8. CDR3 length: 16 amino acids. CDR3 DNA: TGTGCCAGCAGCCAAGATAGTTGGAGCGGGAGGGTTGAGCAGTTCTTC. It codes for CASSQDSWSGRVEQFF.

The rearrangement links TRBV5-4 to TRBJ1-1, with D perhaps matching TRBD1 (5 bases). CDR1 and CDR2 (germline): SGHNT, YYREEE (reference sequence). This CDR3 contains 15 residues. Trimming removed 4 bases from V and 2 bases from J, with 15 bases in between. The CDR3 DNA follows: TGTGCCAGCAGCACTCGACAGAGGATAAACACTGAAGCTTTCTTT. Its protein product is CASSTRQRINTEAFF.

The J gene is TRBJ2-4, the V gene TRBV11-2, with 9 bases identical to TRBD2. The CDR3 is 14 residues long. Germline trimming cut 5 bases from V and 5 bases from J; bases unmatched to any gene: 4. Germline CDR1 reads SGHAT; CDR2 reads FQNNGV. CDR3 bases: TGTGCCAGCAGCCTTTTAGCGGGGGAAAACATTCAGTACTTC. Protein product: CASSLLAGENIQYF. Full variable domain (missing parts from reference TRBV11-2 and TRBJ2-4): EAGVAQSPRYKIIEKRQSVAFWCNPISGHATLYWYQQILGQGPKLLIQFQNNGVVDDSQLPKDRFSAERLKGVDSTLKIQPAKLEDSAVYLCASSLLAGENIQYFGAGTRLSVL.

A word on this clone: Other DNA sequences in this specimen translate into the identical CDR3. This sequence joins TRBV5-6 and TRBJ2-2; 9 bases align to TRBD1. Germline lookup yields CDR1 SGHDT and CDR2 YYEEEE. The trim removed 7 bases at V and 5 bases at J, leaving 12 bases unmatched. This CDR3 is 16 amino acids long. The CDR3 sequence: CASSPGNRGHTGELFF. CDR3 sequence (DNA): TGTGCCAGCTCGCCCGGGAACAGGGGGCATACCGGGGAGCTGTTTTTT. Full variable domain (remainder filled in from reference TRBV5-6 and TRBJ2-2): DAGVTQSPTHLIKTRGQQVTLRCSPKSGHDTVSWYQQALGQGPQFIFQYYEEEERQRGNFPDRFSGHQFPNYSSELNVNALLLGDSALYLCASSPGNRGHTGELFFGEGSRLTVL.

The rearrangement joins TRBV28 to TRBJ1-5, with 9 bases aligning to TRBD1. The CDR3 has 15 amino acids. Germline assignment: CDR1 MDHEN and CDR2 SYDVKM. V lost 7 bases to trimming and J lost 3 bases; unmatched junction nucleotides: 7. CDR3 DNA sequence: TGTGCCAGCATCGCGACAGGGGGAGACAATCAGCCCCAGCATTTT. This gives the protein CASIATGGDNQPQHF.

This sequence joins TRBV28 and TRBJ1-3; D not resolved. V gave up 3 bases and J gave up 4 bases, with 13 bases separating them. The germline V gene has CDR1 MDHEN and CDR2 SYDVKM. The CDR3 is made up of 15 amino acids. The CDR3 spells CASSLRGKAGNTIYF. Here the CDR3 DNA reads TGTGCCAGCAGTTTGCGGGGAAAGGCGGGAAACACCATATATTTT.

The sample holds a few counts of this clone. The chain uses TRBV6-5 and TRBJ1-2; D not resolved. Germline CDR1 MNHEY, CDR2 SVGAGI. The V end lost 5 bases, the J end lost 0 bases, and 4 bases lay between the germline ends. The CDR3 is 12 residues long. CDR3: CASSDTNYGYTF. CDR3 DNA: TGTGCCAGCAGTGACACTAACTATGGCTACACCTTC.

The chain joins TRBV29-1 to TRBJ2-3, with a tentative D call TRBD2 (7 bases). The CDR3 is made up of 12 amino acids. Trimming took 2 bases from V and 6 from J, leaving 9 bases between them. CDR1 is SQVTM and CDR2 is ANQGSEA in the germline V gene. The CDR3 here is CSVERGGDTQYF. In nucleotides, the CDR3 is TGCAGCGTTGAAAGGGGGGGGGATACGCAGTATTTT.